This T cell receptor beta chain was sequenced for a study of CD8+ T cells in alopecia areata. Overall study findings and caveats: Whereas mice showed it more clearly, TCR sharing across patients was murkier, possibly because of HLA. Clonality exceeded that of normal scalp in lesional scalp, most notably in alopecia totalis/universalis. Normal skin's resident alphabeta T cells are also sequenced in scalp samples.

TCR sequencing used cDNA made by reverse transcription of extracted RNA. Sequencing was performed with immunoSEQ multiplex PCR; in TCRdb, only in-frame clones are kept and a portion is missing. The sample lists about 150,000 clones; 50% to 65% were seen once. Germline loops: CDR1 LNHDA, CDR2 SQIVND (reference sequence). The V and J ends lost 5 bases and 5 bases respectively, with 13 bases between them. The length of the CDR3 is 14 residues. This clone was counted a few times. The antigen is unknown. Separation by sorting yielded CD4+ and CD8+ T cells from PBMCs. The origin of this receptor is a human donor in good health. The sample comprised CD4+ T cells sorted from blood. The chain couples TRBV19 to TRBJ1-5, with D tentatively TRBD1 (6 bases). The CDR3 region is CASSPTGYHQPQHF. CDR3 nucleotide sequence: TGTGCCAGTAGTCCAACAGGGTATCATCAGCCCCAGCATTTT.